The T cell receptor (beta chain) described here comes from a study of shared clonotypes between healthy human individuals. Of note for this clone: Its cognate antigen is unknown.

The study, taken as a whole, reports: Only blood was sampled, and tissue TCR repertoires likely differ from blood ones. A handful of donors shared roughly 5% of their naive CD4 clonotypes.

Profiled with immunoSEQ multiplex PCR; TCRdb holds only in-frame clones, not every one. The data contain around 1.6 million clones, 95% to 99% of them seen just once; the ten biggest clones take up about 0.45%. The CDR3 is 13 residues long. Germline CDR1 and CDR2: SGHDT and YYEEEE. Trimming left V 3 bases short and J 4 bases short, with 7 bases between. Sequenced sample: naive CD4+ T cells sorted from blood. This sample's subset: CD45RA+ positively selected. The V call is TRBV5-6, the J call TRBJ1-4, with a tentative D call TRBD1 (5 bases). The TCR originated in a man aged 30 to 39 in good health. Here the CDR3 reads CASSSRDNEKLFF. CDR3 sequence (DNA): TGTGCCAGCAGCTCCAGGGATAATGAAAAACTGTTTTTT. The full variable domain, with the rest looked up from reference TRBV5-6 and TRBJ1-4, is DAGVTQSPTHLIKTRGQQVTLRCSPKSGHDTVSWYQQALGQGPQFIFQYYEEEERQRGNFPDRFSGHQFPNYSSELNVNALLLGDSALYLCASSSRDNEKLFFGSGTQLSVL.